This passage covers 20 T cell receptor beta chains from one sample sequenced in a study of blood T cells in healthy people across ages. A sample-barcoded 5' primer and a J-beta primer mix were used in a second PCR of about 7 to 11 cycles. MiXCR, applied by TCRdb to the 5' RACE reads, yields one record per CDR3 protein. The sample lists approximately 760,000 distinct CDR3 sequences, 25% occurring once. The sample was also reused in another study, on T cells of mothers and their children.

Source material: blood. The receptors were gathered from a boy aged 5-17 years in good health.

The V call is TRBV12-3 or TRBV12-4, the J call TRBJ2-3; D call uncertain. The V end lost 7 bases, the J end lost 0 bases, and 8 bases lay between the germline ends. The CDR3 is 13 amino acids. This chain's CDR3 is CASTVSSTDTQYF. The DNA for the CDR3 is TGTGCCAGCACCGTGAGCAGCACAGATACGCAGTATTTT.

This rearrangement joins TRBV7-9 to TRBJ2-1; D is unclear. This CDR3 spans 15 amino acids. The germline V and J ends were trimmed by 2 bases and 7 bases, with 15 bases remaining between them. The V gene's germline CDR1 is SEHNR and CDR2 FQNEAQ (reference sequence). Here the CDR3 reads CASSLQVMAGNEQFF. DNA for the CDR3: TGTGCCAGCAGCTTACAGGTCATGGCTGGGAATGAGCAGTTCTTC.

This clonotype showed up just a few times. A read error is likely, as this CDR3 ends without the conserved phenylalanine or tryptophan. The limits of the CDR3 on the DNA are not certain, so only TCRdb's listed CDR3 is given. This chain uses TRBV3-1 with TRBJ2-1. The CDR3 comprises 11 residues, both ends counted. The germline V gene has CDR1 LGHDT and CDR2 YNNKEL (reference sequence). CDR3 sequence: CASSQDLAIFI.

This clonotype was detected a few times. This chain joins TRBV7-9 and TRBJ2-3; tentative D call: TRBD2 (5 bases). From germline, CDR1 is SEHNR and CDR2 FQNEAQ (reference sequence). The CDR3 consists of 17 residues. V lost 2 bases to trimming and J lost 2 bases, with 17 bases between them. The CDR3 nucleotides are TGTGCCAGCAGCTTAAGAGGCGTTAGCGCCTTCACAGATACGCAGTATTTT. Translated, it gives CASSLRGVSAFTDTQYF.

This clonotype was found a few times. The chain joins TRBV29-1 to TRBJ2-2; 8 positions agree with TRBD2. The CDR3 is 17 residues long. The V segment lost 5 bases and the J segment 4 bases; nucleotides outside the gene matches: 15. CDR1 is SQVTM and CDR2 is ANQGSEA in the germline V gene. CDR3 nucleotides: TGCAGCGTTCGACTACCAAATAGCGGGACTCTCACCGGGGAGCTGTTTTTT. It is translated as CSVRLPNSGTLTGELFF.

This clonotype was observed a handful of times. The V gene is TRBV7-6, the J gene TRBJ2-7; no reliable D call. CDR3 length: 13 residues. Trimming cost V 4 bases and J 5 bases, with 12 bases left between them. Germline V gives CDR1 SGHVS, CDR2 FNYEAQ. This CDR3 reads CASSSAGSNEQYF. The CDR3 DNA follows: TGTGCCAGCAGCTCGGCTGGCAGTAACGAGCAGTACTTC.

The gene calls are TRBV10-3 and TRBJ1-1; 10 bases fit TRBD1. The junction had 4 bases not matched to a gene; V was cut back by 0 bases and J by 6 bases. Germline V gene data show CDR1 as ENHRY and CDR2 as SYGVKD. This CDR3 has 15 residues. The CDR3 loop is CAISESGTGVPEAFF. Written as DNA, the CDR3 is TGTGCCATCAGTGAGTCAGGGACAGGGGTCCCTGAAGCTTTCTTT.

This clonotype occurred a few times. The V and J genes are TRBV5-6 and TRBJ2-5; TRBD1 matches at 7 bases. The CDR3 totals 14 residues. After removal of 6 bases from V and 1 base from J, the junction contained 6 bases not matched to a gene. Germline V gene data show CDR1 as SGHDT and CDR2 as YYEEEE. CDR3: CASTLQGLQETQYF. The CDR3 DNA reads as TGTGCCAGCACCCTACAGGGGCTCCAAGAGACCCAGTACTTC.

V usage is TRBV7-9 and J usage is TRBJ2-5; no reliable D call. The J call is uncertain, as TRBJ2-7 better fits the DNA end. CDR1 SEHNR and CDR2 FQNEAQ come from the germline V gene (reference sequence). The length of the CDR3 is 13 residues. CDR3 region: CASSSPPPYEQYF. CDR3 sequence (DNA): TGTGCCAGCAGCTCCCCGCCCCCCTACGAGCAGTACTTC.

The chain links TRBV19 to TRBJ1-6, with TRBD1 identical over 9 bases. This CDR3 spans 14 amino acids. The germline V gene encodes CDR1 LNHDA and CDR2 SQIVND (reference sequence). V gave up 4 bases and J gave up 9 bases; unmatched junction bases: 4. CDR3 amino acids: CASSTTGGGSPLHF. CDR3 coding DNA: TGTGCCAGTAGTACAACAGGGGGCGGTTCACCCCTCCACTTT.

This clonotype was seen a few times. The J gene is TRBJ2-1, the V gene TRBV21-1; the table's D gene call, TRBD1, was not cross checked with the DNA. TRBV21-1 constitutes a pseudogene. This CDR3 comprises 15 residues. This chain's CDR3 is CASSKSRGPNNEQFF. The CDR3, as DNA: TGTGCCAGCAGCAAAAGCCGGGGGCCTAACAATGAGCAGTTCTTC.

The V call is TRBV20-1, the J call TRBJ2-3; D assignment may be TRBD1 or TRBD2 (5 bases each). Germline CDR1 and CDR2: DFQATT and SNEGSKA (reference sequence). This CDR3 comprises 13 residues. V was pared by 0 bases and J by 7 bases, with 11 bases between. In DNA, the CDR3 is TGCAGTGCTAGAGATGGGACGAGGAATACGCAGTATTTT. It translates to CSARDGTRNTQYF.

This clonotype was recorded a few times. The genes are TRBV6-1 and TRBJ2-3; TRBD2 matches at 8 bases. Unmatched junction bases numbered 9, after V lost 7 bases and J lost 6 bases. CDR3 size: 14 residues. Germline-derived CDR1 and CDR2 are MNHNS and SASEGT. The CDR3 DNA sequence: TGTGCCAGCATCGAGGCGGGGGGCAACGATACGCAGTATTTT. Translation: CASIEAGGNDTQYF.

This clonotype showed up just once. The rearrangement links TRBV7-2 to TRBJ2-1, with TRBD2 identical over 7 bases. Germline CDR1 is SGHTA and CDR2 is FQGNSA. The V gene end was trimmed by 1 base and the J gene end by 7 bases; junction bases not matched to a gene: 7. The CDR3 has 15 amino acids. The CDR3 nucleotides read TGTGCCAGCAGCTTAGTGCGGGAGAGTCGGAATGAGCAGTTCTTC. It codes for CASSLVRESRNEQFF.

This clonotype appeared a few times. This chain connects TRBV5-1 to TRBJ2-3; D ambiguous. The germline gives CDR1 SGHRS, CDR2 YFSETQ. Between the trimmed V and J ends, which lost 3 bases and 2 bases, there was a span of 7 bases. CDR3 length equals 13 residues. Written as DNA, the CDR3 is TGCGCCAGCAGCTCAGATTTCACAGATACGCAGTATTTT. It yields the protein CASSSDFTDTQYF.

The J gene is TRBJ1-2, the V gene TRBV9; D ambiguous. CDR1 is SGDLS, CDR2 YYNGEE, per germline. V dropped 6 bases and J dropped 7 bases, with 10 bases sitting between them. This CDR3 has 11 amino acids. CDR3 amino acids: CASNDGFGYTF. The CDR3 DNA is TGTGCCAGCAACGACGGGTTTGGCTACACCTTC.

The genes are TRBV15 and TRBJ2-4; 7 nucleotides line up with TRBD1. The V segment lost 1 base and the J segment 11 bases; nucleotides outside the gene matches: 11. CDR3 length equals 15 residues. CDR1 and CDR2 (germline): LNHNV, YYDKDF (reference sequence). The CDR3, as DNA: TGTGCCACCAGCAGAGTCCGGGACAGCGCCCTAGTTCAGTACTTC. It encodes CATSRVRDSALVQYF.

The V and J genes are TRBV2 and TRBJ2-7, with TRBD1 as a possible D gene (5 bases). The DNA end is a closer match to TRBJ2-1, so the J assignment may be wrong. Germline CDR1 reads SNHLY; CDR2 reads FYNNEI. The CDR3 has 12 amino acids. In DNA, the CDR3 is TGTGCCAGCACCTTGGGGCCCCTGGGGCAGTTCTTC. It is translated as CASTLGPLGQFF.

The chain joins TRBV29-1 to TRBJ2-7; 7 positions match TRBD1. Germline CDR1 SQVTM, CDR2 ANQGSEA. The V gene end was trimmed by 5 bases and the J gene end by 3 bases; junction bases not matched to a gene: 10. This CDR3 comprises 14 residues. CDR3 sequence (DNA): TGCAGCGTTTGGACAGGACAGAGCTACTACGAGCAGTACTTC. Protein sequence: CSVWTGQSYYEQYF.

This chain connects TRBV7-9 to TRBJ2-3; tentatively, D is TRBD1 (6 bases). Trimming took off 5 bases at V and 6 bases at J, with 15 bases between the two ends. The CDR3 runs to 14 residues. Germline loops: CDR1 SEHNR, CDR2 FQNEAQ (reference sequence). This CDR3 reads CASSTLYRVDTQYF. The CDR3, as DNA: TGTGCCAGCAGCACATTATACAGGGTCGATACGCAGTATTTT.